These 30 T cell receptor beta chains share one sample of origin, sequenced in a study of cytomegalovirus exposure and HLA in healthy donors. Generated by immunoSEQ multiplex PCR, the TCRdb table keeps only in-frame clones and is missing some. The data contain 300,000 to 400,000 clones, over 75% of them singletons. The sequenced material came from PBMCs. These receptors originate from a man aged 30 to 39 in good health and CMV-seronegative.

V gene TRBV11-2 combines with J gene TRBJ1-2; 7 bases are a match to TRBD1. With 4 bases clipped from V and 7 bases from J, the junction kept 6 bases outside the gene matches. Germline loops: CDR1 SGHAT, CDR2 FQNNGV. The CDR3 spans 13 residues. CDR3 loop: CASSSTGDGGYTF. Here the CDR3 DNA reads TGTGCCAGCAGCTCTACAGGGGATGGTGGCTACACCTTC.

The chain uses TRBV27 and TRBJ2-7; the D gene is possibly TRBD1 (7 bases). The CDR3 has 13 amino acids. Trimming took 5 bases from V and 2 from J, leaving 10 bases between them. The germline CDR1 and CDR2 sequences are MNHEY and SMNVEV (reference sequence). CDR3 amino acids: CASSPRGAYEQYF. CDR3 sequence (DNA): TGTGCCAGCAGTCCCAGGGGGGCCTACGAGCAGTACTTC.

The chain couples TRBV11-2 to TRBJ2-1; 7 bases align to TRBD1. CDR3 length equals 14 residues. Germline CDR1 reads SGHAT; CDR2 reads FQNNGV. With 2 bases clipped from V and 10 bases from J, the junction kept 8 bases outside the gene matches. The CDR3 region is CASSLRQGEEEQFF. The DNA of the CDR3 is TGTGCCAGCAGCTTAAGACAGGGTGAAGAAGAGCAGTTCTTC.

The genes are TRBV5-6 and TRBJ2-7; tentative D call: TRBD2 (5 bases). This CDR3 contains 13 residues. CDR1 and CDR2 (germline): SGHDT, YYEEEE. Trimming pared 3 bases from V and 4 bases from J, leaving 11 bases between. The CDR3 coding sequence is TGTGCCAGCAGCTCCGGACTTGAGTACGAGCAGTACTTC. Residues: CASSSGLEYEQYF.

This clone was found once. The chain has TRBV13 and TRBJ2-1, with 12 bases identical to TRBD2. With V trimmed by 3 bases and J by 12 bases, 9 bases remained unmatched. CDR1 and CDR2 from the germline V gene are PRHDT and FYEKMQ (reference sequence). This CDR3 is 15 amino acids long. CDR3 loop: CASSFRTSGAWWQFF. The CDR3 DNA is TGTGCCAGCAGCTTCCGGACTAGCGGGGCGTGGTGGCAGTTCTTC.

V and J are TRBV4-1 and TRBJ1-2, with D unclear. Trimming stripped 4 bases from V and 7 bases from J, with 22 bases between. The germline V gene encodes CDR1 MGHRA and CDR2 YSYEKL. The CDR3 length is 16 residues. The CDR3 is CASSLPLQTSTLGYTF. The DNA of the CDR3 is TGCGCCAGCAGCCTCCCCCTTCAGACATCGACCCTTGGCTACACCTTC.

The CDR3 sequence is CASSFGQGNYGQYF. Here the CDR3 DNA reads TGTGCCAGCAGCTTCGGACAGGGTAACTATGGGCAGTACTTC. This chain links TRBV7-2 with TRBJ2-7; 8 bases line up with TRBD1. V lost 3 bases and J lost 9; bases outside the gene matches: 10. Germline lookup yields CDR1 SGHTA and CDR2 FQGNSA. The CDR3 has 14 residues.

The genes are TRBV4-1 and TRBJ1-4; maybe TRBD1 (6 bases). Germline V gene data show CDR1 as MGHRA and CDR2 as YSYEKL. Trimming took off 3 bases at V and 0 bases at J, with 17 bases between the two ends. The CDR3 has 18 residues. The CDR3 DNA sequence: TGCGCCAGCAGCCAGGGTCAGAGGGGGTTTGCAACTAATGAAAAACTGTTTTTT. This translates into CASSQGQRGFATNEKLFF.

CDR3 protein: CASSPMASGGDRETQYF. Here the CDR3 DNA reads TGCGCCAGCAGCCCTATGGCTAGCGGGGGGGATCGAGAGACCCAGTACTTC. This chain links TRBV5-1 with TRBJ2-5, with 12 bases that match TRBD2. The CDR3 runs to 17 residues. Germline V CDR1 and CDR2: SGHRS, YFSETQ. V lost 4 bases and J lost 4; bases outside the gene matches: 11.

The genes are TRBV4-1 and TRBJ1-4; 8 positions agree with TRBD1. V dropped 8 bases and J dropped 6; count of bases not matched to a gene: 5. The CDR3 is made up of 13 amino acids. Germline CDR1 is MGHRA and CDR2 is YSYEKL. The CDR3 reads CASHGTGHEKLFF. CDR3 bases: TGCGCCAGCCACGGGACAGGTCATGAAAAACTGTTTTTT.

The chain carries TRBV6-5 and TRBJ1-2; the D gene is possibly TRBD1 (5 bases). This CDR3 spans 14 amino acids. Germline V lookup: CDR1 MNHEY, CDR2 SVGAGI. The V and J ends lost 2 bases and 4 bases respectively, with 11 bases between them. CDR3 DNA: TGTGCCAGCAGTTACGTGGGGGGGGGCTATGGCTACACCTTC. It codes for CASSYVGGGYGYTF.

The chain joins TRBV9 to TRBJ1-3; 7 bases fit TRBD1. V was clipped by 0 bases and J by 1 base; unmatched bases: 4. The CDR3 runs to 16 residues. Germline-derived CDR1 and CDR2 are SGDLS and YYNGEE. CDR3 coding DNA: TGTGCCAGCAGCGTAGATCCAGGGGGATCTGGAAACACCATATATTTT. Translated, it gives CASSVDPGGSGNTIYF.

The rearrangement joins TRBV5-4 to TRBJ1-2; 7 nucleotides align to TRBD1. Germline V gene sequence: CDR1 SGHNT, CDR2 YYREEE (reference sequence). The CDR3 loop spans 15 amino acids. J gave up 5 bases and V 2 bases, and 9 bases lay outside the gene matches. The CDR3 reads CASSFRDRPPYGYTF. CDR3 bases: TGTGCCAGCAGCTTCCGGGACAGACCTCCATATGGCTACACCTTC. The full variable domain, with the rest looked up from reference TRBV5-4 and TRBJ1-2, is ETGVTQSPTHLIKTRGQQVTLRCSSQSGHNTVSWYQQALGQGPQFIFQYYREEENGRGNFPPRFSGLQFPNYSSELNVNALELDDSALYLCASSFRDRPPYGYTFGSGTRLTVV.

The chain carries TRBV6-1 and TRBJ1-4; 7 nucleotides agree with TRBD1. The V gene end was trimmed by 8 bases and the J gene end by 6 bases; junction bases not matched to a gene: 12. The CDR3 has 15 residues. The germline V gene encodes CDR1 MNHNS and CDR2 SASEGT. CDR3 coding DNA: TGTGCCAGCTCCAGCAGCACAGGGGTGTATGAAAAACTGTTTTTT. As protein: CASSSSTGVYEKLFF.

The V gene is TRBV25-1, the J gene TRBJ2-5, with 7 nucleotides matching TRBD1. Per the germline V gene, CDR1 is MGHDK and CDR2 is SYGVNS. The CDR3 is 14 amino acids. V shed 2 bases, J shed 4 bases, and the junction held 4 bases outside the gene matches. The CDR3 is CASSEAGGSETQYF. Written as DNA, the CDR3 is TGTGCCAGCAGTGAAGCAGGGGGTTCAGAGACCCAGTACTTC.

Regarding this clone: Other DNA sequences from this sample encode an identical CDR3 as well. The chain uses TRBV19 and TRBJ1-1, with D possibly being TRBD1 (5 bases). Germline V lookup: CDR1 LNHDA, CDR2 SQIVND (reference sequence). The germline V and J ends were trimmed by 3 bases and 2 bases, with 7 bases remaining between them. This CDR3 comprises 13 residues. The CDR3, as DNA: TGTGCCAGTAGTATGGGGGGAAACACTGAAGCTTTCTTT. The encoded protein is CASSMGGNTEAFF.

This chain joins TRBV2 and TRBJ1-5; TRBD1 aligns across 9 bases. This CDR3 region has 15 residues. The trim removed 6 bases at V and 0 bases at J, leaving 3 bases unmatched. Germline CDR1 SNHLY, CDR2 FYNNEI. DNA of the CDR3: TGTGCCAGCAGCCGGGACAGGGCTAGCAATCAGCCCCAGCATTTT. Encoded protein: CASSRDRASNQPQHF.

The rearrangement joins TRBV29-1 to TRBJ2-5; the match to TRBD2 covers 7 bases. CDR1 is SQVTM and CDR2 is ANQGSEA in the germline V gene. J gave up 5 bases and V 4 bases, and 10 bases lay outside the gene matches. The CDR3 spans 14 residues. Here the CDR3 DNA reads TGCAGCGTTGGGACTAGTGTGGGATGGGAGACCCAGTACTTC. This sequence encodes CSVGTSVGWETQYF.

This rearrangement joins TRBV14 to TRBJ2-1; TRBD2 matches 10 bases. CDR1 and CDR2 (germline): SGHDN, FVKESK. The CDR3 spans 14 residues. V shed 7 bases, J shed 8 bases, and the junction held 8 bases outside the gene matches. CDR3 bases: TGTGCCAGCAAGCGGGGGGGCCCAGGCGATGAGCAGTTCTTC. Translating it yields CASKRGGPGDEQFF. Drawing the rest from reference TRBV14 and TRBJ2-1, the complete variable domain is EAGVTQFPSHSVIEKGQTVTLRCDPISGHDNLYWYRRVMGKEIKFLLHFVKESKQDESGMPNNRFLAERTGGTYSTLKVQPAELEDSGVYFCASKRGGPGDEQFFGPGTRLTVL.

This chain joins TRBV4-3 and TRBJ1-4, with D perhaps TRBD1 (5 bases). CDR3 size: 21 residues. V was clipped by 0 bases and J by 0 bases, with 23 bases between them. CDR1 and CDR2 (germline): LGHNA, YSLEER. This chain's CDR3 is CASSQDLAAVGGSATNEKLFF. The CDR3 DNA follows: TGCGCCAGCAGCCAAGATCTAGCGGCCGTCGGGGGATCCGCAACTAATGAAAAACTGTTTTTT.

This chain uses TRBV19 with TRBJ1-4; 8 positions agree with TRBD1. Trimming at V came to 4 bases and at J to 0 bases, leaving 4 bases not matched to a gene. This CDR3 is built from 16 residues. The germline V gene has CDR1 LNHDA and CDR2 SQIVND (reference sequence). The CDR3 sequence is CASSNRGEPTNEKLFF. The CDR3 DNA reads TGTGCCAGTAGTAACAGGGGGGAGCCAACTAATGAAAAACTGTTTTTT.

In DNA form, the CDR3 reads TGCGCCAGCAGCCAATATGGACTACTGTCAACTAATGAAAAACTGTTTTTT. Its translation: CASSQYGLLSTNEKLFF. The rearrangement links TRBV4-1 to TRBJ1-4; D remains ambiguous. Germline CDR1 is MGHRA and CDR2 is YSYEKL. V lost 2 bases and J 0 bases, leaving 13 bases between the germline ends. The CDR3 loop spans 17 amino acids.

This clone was found once. V gene TRBV12-5 combines with J gene TRBJ2-7, with D tentatively TRBD1 (6 bases). Trimming left V 6 bases short and J 2 bases short, with 20 bases between. The V gene's germline CDR1 is LGHNT and CDR2 FRNRAP. The CDR3 spans 16 residues. CDR3 sequence (DNA): TGTGCTAGTGGCTCAATCCCCCGGGACAAAACCTACGAGCAGTACTTC. Its protein product is CASGSIPRDKTYEQYF.

The chain uses TRBV19 and TRBJ1-5; 10 nucleotides align to TRBD1. Germline V gene lookup returns CDR1 LNHDA and CDR2 SQIVND (reference sequence). J lost 5 bases, V lost 7 bases, and 11 bases had no gene match. This CDR3 has 16 amino acids. CDR3 DNA: TGTGCCAGTACCCCGGGGCGACAGGGGGCATATCAGCCCCAGCATTTT. This sequence encodes CASTPGRQGAYQPQHF. The variable domain in full, completed from reference TRBV19 and TRBJ1-5, reads DGGITQSPKYLFRKEGQNVTLSCEQNLNHDAMYWYRQDPGQGLRLIYYSQIVNDFQKGDIAEGYSVSREKKESFPLTVTSAQKNPTAFYLCASTPGRQGAYQPQHFGDGTRLSIL.

This chain uses TRBV7-2 with TRBJ2-1; D gene uncertain. Germline V gives CDR1 SGHTA, CDR2 FQGNSA. The CDR3 contains 15 residues. The ends were cut back, 1 base at V and 5 bases at J, with 12 bases in the middle. The CDR3 here is CASSLGATPNNEQFF. The CDR3 DNA sequence: TGTGCCAGCAGCTTAGGGGCTACACCTAACAATGAGCAGTTCTTC. The variable domain in full, with the rest retrieved from reference TRBV7-2 and TRBJ2-1, is GAGVSQSPSNKVTEKGKDVELRCDPISGHTALYWYRQSLGQGLEFLIYFQGNSAPDKSGLPSDRFSAERTGGSVSTLTIQRTQQEDSAVYLCASSLGATPNNEQFFGPGTRLTVL.

This chain joins TRBV2 and TRBJ1-2, with 9 bases lining up with TRBD1. The CDR3 runs 14 residues. V dropped 6 bases and J dropped 3; count of bases not matched to a gene: 5. The V gene's germline CDR1 is SNHLY and CDR2 FYNNEI. CDR3 nucleotides: TGTGCCAGCAGGGGGGGGACAGGGTACTATGGCTACACCTTC. This encodes CASRGGTGYYGYTF. The entire variable domain, with the rest obtained from reference TRBV2 and TRBJ1-2, is as follows: EPEVTQTPSHQVTQMGQEVILRCVPISNHLYFYWYRQILGQKVEFLVSFYNNEISEKSEIFDDQFSVERPDGSNFTLKIRSTKLEDSAMYFCASRGGTGYYGYTFGSGTRLTVV.

The V gene is TRBV18, the J gene TRBJ1-5, with 7 bases aligning to TRBD1. The CDR3 totals 15 residues. J was trimmed by 5 bases and V by 4 bases; bases with no gene match: 8. The germline gives CDR1 KGHSH, CDR2 LQKENI. The CDR3 loop is CASSRGQESYQPQHF. The CDR3, as DNA: TGTGCCAGCTCACGAGGACAGGAGTCTTATCAGCCCCAGCATTTT.

This clone was found a few times. The J gene is TRBJ1-5, the V gene TRBV4-1; D is unclear. CDR1 is MGHRA, CDR2 YSYEKL, per germline. V dropped 1 base and J dropped 0 bases, with 7 bases sitting between them. This CDR3 spans 15 amino acids. DNA for the CDR3: TGCGCCAGCAGCCAAGTCCCTGTTAGCAATCAGCCCCAGCATTTT. It is translated as CASSQVPVSNQPQHF.

This chain joins TRBV7-6 and TRBJ2-1, with 9 bases fitting TRBD1. The ends lost 5 bases at V and 8 bases at J; junction bases unmatched: 10. The V gene's germline CDR1 is SGHVS and CDR2 FNYEAQ. The CDR3 is made up of 15 amino acids. CDR3 region: CASSPGQGNWDEQFF. CDR3 DNA: TGTGCCAGCAGCCCCGGACAGGGGAATTGGGATGAGCAGTTCTTC.

This sequence joins TRBV30 and TRBJ2-7; 8 bases agree with TRBD1. Trimming removed 4 bases from V and 6 bases from J; junction bases left unmatched: 11. In germline, CDR1 is GTSNPN, CDR2 SVGIG (reference sequence). The CDR3 sequence is 14 residues long. This chain's CDR3 is CAWTPRGRGFEQYF. CDR3 bases: TGTGCCTGGACCCCCAGGGGGCGAGGATTCGAGCAGTACTTC.